The 16 T cell receptor beta chains reported below all come from one sample, sequenced in a study of cytomegalovirus exposure and HLA in healthy donors. The primer mix had 60 Vbeta and 13 Jbeta primers. Generated by immunoSEQ multiplex PCR, the TCRdb table keeps only in-frame clones and is missing some. The sample has some 150,000 clones; about 80% are singletons. Sequencing was carried out using PBMCs. The receptors were sampled from a male donor in good health and CMV-seronegative.

This clone was observed once. The chain uses TRBV27 and TRBJ1-1; 7 nucleotides agree with TRBD1. Germline V lookup: CDR1 MNHEY, CDR2 SMNVEV (reference sequence). V was pared by 4 bases and J by 1 base, with 6 bases of the junction left unmatched. CDR3 length: 15 amino acids. CDR3 amino acids: CASSWDSPSNTEAFF. The CDR3 region has the DNA TGTGCCAGCAGTTGGGACAGCCCTTCGAACACTGAAGCTTTCTTT.

This clone has just a few counts. This chain joins TRBV5-1 and TRBJ1-5; no clear D. Germline V CDR1 and CDR2: SGHRS, YFSETQ. Trimming pared 0 bases from V and 7 bases from J, leaving 14 bases between. This CDR3 has 15 residues. The CDR3 DNA reads TGCGCCAGCAGCTTGGCCGGGAGCTCAGGCCAGCCCCAGCATTTT. Translated, it gives CASSLAGSSGQPQHF.

V usage is TRBV4-1 and J usage is TRBJ2-4, with 11 bases identical to TRBD2. The CDR3 runs to 17 residues. Germline CDR1 is MGHRA and CDR2 is YSYEKL. The trim removed 1 base at V and 0 bases at J, leaving 2 bases unmatched. This CDR3 is CASSQVGTSGAKNIQYF. The CDR3, as DNA: TGCGCCAGCAGCCAAGTGGGGACTAGCGGAGCCAAAAACATTCAGTACTTC.

The chain combines TRBV11-2 with TRBJ2-5; 11 nucleotides line up with TRBD2. The end of the DNA is better explained by TRBJ2-7, so the J call may be wrong. The germline CDR1 and CDR2 sequences are SGHAT and FQNNGV. This CDR3 is 15 amino acids long. CDR3: CASSFTSGSSYEQYF. The CDR3 DNA sequence: TGTGCCAGCAGCTTCACTAGCGGGAGTTCCTACGAGCAGTACTTC.

The chain has TRBV5-1 and TRBJ1-1, with D possibly matching TRBD1 (6 bases). The V end lost 1 base, the J end lost 0 bases, and 16 bases lay between the germline ends. The CDR3 runs to 17 residues. Germline V CDR1 and CDR2: SGHRS, YFSETQ. CDR3 DNA sequence: TGCGCCAGCAGCTTGCTCGTCGAGACAGGAGTGAACACTGAAGCTTTCTTT. Its translation is CASSLLVETGVNTEAFF.

V is TRBV7-2 and J is TRBJ1-5; 7 bases match TRBD1. This CDR3 has 16 residues. The J segment lost 0 bases and the V segment lost 0 bases, leaving 2 bases of the junction unmatched. Germline V gene data show CDR1 as SGHTA and CDR2 as FQGNSA. The CDR3 coding sequence is TGTGCCAGCAGCTTAGCCGGGACAGCTAGCAATCAGCCCCAGCATTTT. As protein: CASSLAGTASNQPQHF.

This clone showed up just a few times. The chain combines TRBV25-1 with TRBJ1-5; 8 positions agree with TRBD1. The junction had 3 bases not matched to a gene; V was cut back by 4 bases and J by 7 bases. The CDR3 is 13 amino acids. In germline, CDR1 is MGHDK, CDR2 SYGVNS. The CDR3 spells CASSGTGNQPQHF. The CDR3 DNA reads as TGTGCCAGCAGTGGGACAGGGAACCAGCCCCAGCATTTT. The whole variable domain, filled in from reference TRBV25-1 and TRBJ1-5, reads EADIYQTPRYLVIGTGKKITLECSQTMGHDKMYWYQQDPGMELHLIHYSYGVNSTEKGDLSSESTVSRIRTEHFPLTLESARPSHTSQYLCASSGTGNQPQHFGDGTRLSIL.

The chain couples TRBV6-5 to TRBJ1-4; D is uncertain. Trimming removed 8 bases at V and 8 bases at J, with 12 bases between. The CDR3 is made up of 12 amino acids. The germline gives CDR1 MNHEY, CDR2 SVGAGI. CDR3 in amino acids: CASWRAGEKLFF. The CDR3, as DNA: TGTGCCAGCTGGAGGGCGGGGGAAAAACTGTTTTTT.

The chain is built from TRBV9 and TRBJ2-2; 9 nucleotides agree with TRBD1. Trimming removed 3 bases from V and 5 bases from J; junction bases left unmatched: 5. The CDR3 loop spans 15 amino acids. CDR1 and CDR2 from the germline V gene are SGDLS and YYNGEE. CDR3 sequence reads: CASSAGQGRTGELFF. Written as DNA, the CDR3 is TGTGCCAGCAGCGCCGGACAGGGGAGGACCGGGGAGCTGTTTTTT.

The chain links TRBV4-3 to TRBJ1-1; TRBD1 matches at 7 bases. The V gene's germline CDR1 is LGHNA and CDR2 YSLEER. V dropped 1 base and J dropped 8; count of bases not matched to a gene: 7. CDR3 length: 14 residues. For the CDR3, the DNA is TGCGCCAGCAGCCAAGTCAGAGGGGGCATGGAAGCTTTCTTT. Translation gives CASSQVRGGMEAFF.

The chain couples TRBV5-1 to TRBJ1-6, with 7 bases identical to TRBD1. The V gene end was trimmed by 4 bases and the J gene end by 8 bases; junction bases not matched to a gene: 3. Germline-derived CDR1 and CDR2 are SGHRS and YFSETQ. This CDR3 contains 13 residues. CDR3 in DNA: TGCGCCAGCAGCCACGGGACAGATTCACCCCTCCACTTT. Its translation: CASSHGTDSPLHF.

The J gene is TRBJ2-5, the V gene TRBV15, with TRBD2 identical over 9 bases. Looked up from germline, CDR1 is LNHNV and CDR2 is YYDKDF (reference sequence). There are 16 residues in the CDR3. Losses at the gene ends were 4 bases for V and 1 base for J; bases not matched to a gene: 7. CDR3 in amino acids: CATSTGAGGPQETQYF. CDR3 coding DNA: TGTGCCACCAGCACTGGGGCGGGGGGGCCCCAAGAGACCCAGTACTTC.

This clone was observed a handful of times. The chain uses TRBV6-1 and TRBJ1-5; 7 positions match TRBD1. The CDR3 consists of 14 residues. Germline V gene sequence: CDR1 MNHNS, CDR2 SASEGT. With 6 bases clipped from V and 3 bases from J, the junction kept 5 bases outside the gene matches. CDR3 bases: TGTGCCAGCAGCACGGACAGGTTCAATCAGCCCCAGCATTTT. It translates to CASSTDRFNQPQHF.

This chain links TRBV7-2 with TRBJ2-1; 8 bases are shared with TRBD2. Germline trimming cut 2 bases from V and 2 bases from J; bases unmatched to any gene: 8. Germline V CDR1 and CDR2: SGHTA, FQGNSA. The CDR3 extends over 17 amino acids. In DNA form, the CDR3 reads TGTGCCAGCAGCTTAATCCCTAGCGGGTCCCCCTACAATGAGCAGTTCTTC. This encodes CASSLIPSGSPYNEQFF.

The chain uses TRBV6-1 and TRBJ2-3, with unresolved D. The V end was cut by 6 bases, the J end by 0 bases, with 13 bases between. Germline lookup yields CDR1 MNHNS and CDR2 SASEGT. The CDR3 loop spans 15 amino acids. The CDR3 nucleotides read TGTGCCAGCAGAGAGCAGATAGCTAGCACAGATACGCAGTATTTT. This gives the protein CASREQIASTDTQYF.

The chain recombines TRBV2 with TRBJ1-3, with a tentative D call TRBD1 (5 bases). CDR1 is SNHLY and CDR2 is FYNNEI in the germline V gene. Trimming shortened V by 5 bases and J by 7 bases, and 9 bases separated the two germline ends. This CDR3 has 12 amino acids. The CDR3 region is CASSRGSNTIYF. As DNA, the CDR3 is TGTGCCAGCAGTAGGGGTTCGAACACCATATATTTT.